This record concerns one TCR beta chain sequence. Other DNA sequences of this sample code for an identical CDR3. TCRdb keeps only in-frame clones here, not all; method: immunoSEQ multiplex PCR. Altogether 300,000 or so clones are present, around 90% being singletons, with the ten largest covering roughly 2.9%. This sample is drawn from a study of blood T cell repertoires in COVID-19. Study-wide context: Acute and convalescent COVID-19 specimens originated in the United States, Italy and Spain. PBMCs, B-cell-depleted T cells, or T cells were the source of the cDNA or gDNA that made up the material.

The CDR3 spans 14 residues. CDR1 SGHRS and CDR2 YFSETQ come from the germline V gene. Trimming at V came to 0 bases and at J to 3 bases, leaving 2 bases not matched to a gene. V and J are TRBV5-1 and TRBJ1-2; 7 bases line up with TRBD1. The sequencing input was peripheral blood. This receptor was identified in a woman aged 25 to 39 with COVID-19, enrolled during active disease. CDR3 loop: CASSLGDRDYGYTF. The CDR3 nucleotides are TGCGCCAGCAGCTTGGGGGACAGAGACTATGGCTACACCTTC. Full variable domain (missing parts from reference TRBV5-1 and TRBJ1-2): KAGVTQTPRYLIKTRGQQVTLSCSPISGHRSVSWYQQTPGQGLQFLFEYFSETQRNKGNFPGRFSGRQFSNSRSEMNVSTLELGDSALYLCASSLGDRDYGYTFGSGTRLTVV.